This T cell receptor beta chain stems from a study of beta chain features in type 1 diabetes. Study-level information: All of the samples together had around 110,000,000 sorted cells examined.

Germline-derived CDR1 and CDR2 are MDHEN and SYDVKM. There are 13 residues in the CDR3. V was cut by 6 bases and J by 1 base, with 7 bases left in between. In regard to this clone: As yet, its antigen is unknown.

Study results and limitations: Shorter TCRB CDR3s, moderately but significantly so, were found in Type 1 diabetes patients in all four CD4+ subsets. VDJ junctions sequenced from type 1 diabetes patients showed fewer insertions and more deletions.

Sequencing targeted expressed TCRB transcripts, as all isolated RNA had been reverse transcribed. Measured with immunoSEQ multiplex PCR; TCRdb has only the in-frame clones, and not every one. The sample shows about 360,000 clones, approximately 12% of them seen only once. The authors sorted CD4+ naive, central memory, regulatory and stem cell-like memory cells via CD45RO/CCR7/CD25/CD127/CD95/CD27. Specimen: naive CD4+ T cells from blood. The source of this sequence is a man younger than 35 in good health. The rearrangement uses TRBV28 and TRBJ2-1; D remains unclear. Written as DNA, the CDR3 is TGTGCCAGCAGCCTGGCATCCTACAATGAGCAGTTCTTC. Protein sequence: CASSLASYNEQFF.